This T cell receptor beta chain was documented in a study of blood T cell repertoires in COVID-19. As for the study in general: Italy, Spain and the United States were the sources of the convalescent and acute COVID-19 samples. PBMCs, B-cell-depleted T cells, or T cells were the source of the cDNA or gDNA that made up the material.

As handled by the study authors: Reference gene primers were amplified, and this amplification served to estimate nucleated cell counts. Generated by immunoSEQ multiplex PCR, the TCRdb table keeps only in-frame clones and is missing some. From that table come the V and J calls and clone size; the DNA was used to work out D and trimming. The sample comprises some 150,000 clones, around 80% of which are singletons, and 0.5% to 0.65% rests with the top ten. The CDR3 length is 15 residues. V dropped 4 bases and J dropped 0 bases, with 13 bases sitting between them. Germline loops: CDR1 SGHKS, CDR2 YYEKEE (reference sequence).

The V and J genes are TRBV5-5 and TRBJ1-1; possibly TRBD1 for D (6 bases). Material: peripheral blood. The TCR was taken from a man between 60 and 70 years old with acute or convalescent COVID-19. The CDR3 bases are TGTGCCAGCAGCCCCGTGGACAGCGTGAACACTGAAGCTTTCTTT. This translates into CASSPVDSVNTEAFF.